This T cell receptor (beta chain) was sequenced in a study of vaccination and CD4 T cells after COVID-19. With the Oncomine TCR Beta short-read assay, DNA from cultured CD4+ T cells was sequenced. MiXCR was run by TCRdb on the PCR reads, yielding one entry per CDR3 protein. The profile covers over 10,000 distinct CDR3 sequences, with roughly four fifths appearing a single time and less than 25% taken by the ten largest. Sample share makes this clonotype large. Its antigen is unknown. Treatment defined: approximately 11-day PBMC culture with coronavirus spike peptide pools or control peptides (ViraFEST assay). The sequencing sample was made of CD4+ T cells from blood, cultured in vitro. The source is a human donor who had recovered from COVID-19.

The CDR3 DNA sequence: TGTGCCAGCAGCTCCTACGCCCACGAGGGTGGCTACACCTTC. Protein: CASSSYAHEGGYTF. V gene TRBV11-2 combines with J gene TRBJ1-2; no clear D gene. The CDR3 has 14 residues. The germline V gene encodes CDR1 SGHAT and CDR2 FQNNGV. V lost 4 bases, J lost 7 bases, and 16 bases lay in between.